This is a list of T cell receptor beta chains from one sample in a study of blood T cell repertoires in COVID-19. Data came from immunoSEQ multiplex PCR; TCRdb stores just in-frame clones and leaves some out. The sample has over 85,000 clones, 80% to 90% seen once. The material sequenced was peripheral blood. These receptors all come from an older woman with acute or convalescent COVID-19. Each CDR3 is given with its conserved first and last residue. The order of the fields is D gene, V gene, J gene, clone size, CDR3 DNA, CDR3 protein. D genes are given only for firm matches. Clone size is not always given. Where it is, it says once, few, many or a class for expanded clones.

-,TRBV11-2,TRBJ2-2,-,TGTGCCAGCAGCCCCCAACTGGGGAGCGGGGAGCTGTTTTTT,CASSPQLGSGELFF
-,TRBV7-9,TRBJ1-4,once,TGTGCCAGCAGCTCACGCGGGAAAGAAAAACTGTTTTTT,CASSSRGKEKLFF
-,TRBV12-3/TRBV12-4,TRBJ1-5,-,TGTGCCAGCCCGAATCAGCCCCAGCATTTT,CASPNQPQHF
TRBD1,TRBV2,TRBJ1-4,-,TGTGCCAGCAGTCAGGACAGGGTCCTCCTCGGAGTTTTT,CASSQDRVLLGVF
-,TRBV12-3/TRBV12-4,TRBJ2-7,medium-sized,TGTGCCAGCAGTTTCGCGGGGCACGAGCAGTACTTC,CASSFAGHEQYF
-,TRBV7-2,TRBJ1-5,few,TGTGCCAGCAGCTTAGAAAGGGGAAGCAATCAGCCCCAGCATTTT,CASSLERGSNQPQHF
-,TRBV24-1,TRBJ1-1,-,TGTGCCACCAGTGATTCGCGGGCGCGGGCCACTGAAGCTTTCTTT,CATSDSRARATEAFF
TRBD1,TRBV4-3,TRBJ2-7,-,TGCGCCAGCAGCCACCAGACAGGGACCTACGAGCAGTACTTC,CASSHQTGTYEQYF
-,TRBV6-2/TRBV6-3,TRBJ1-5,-,TGTGCCAGCAGTTCCAGGGCGGAAAGCAATCAGCCCCAGCATTTT,CASSSRAESNQPQHF
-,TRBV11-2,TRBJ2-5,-,TGTGCCAGCAGCTTAGGACAGGAAGAGACCCAGTACTTC,CASSLGQEETQYF
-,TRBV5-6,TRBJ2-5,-,TGTGCCAGCAGCTTGGTAGGCTTCACAGCAGAGACCCAGTACTTC,CASSLVGFTAETQYF
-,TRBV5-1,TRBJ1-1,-,TGCGCCAGCAGCTTCCAGAACACTGAAGCTTTCTTT,CASSFQNTEAFF
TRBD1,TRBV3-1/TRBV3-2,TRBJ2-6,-,TGTGCCAGCAGCCAAGCAGACAGGGGTGTCCTGACTTTC,CASSQADRGVLTF
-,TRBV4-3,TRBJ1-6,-,TGCGCCAGCAGCCAAGAGCCAGGAAATAATTCACCCCTCCACTTT,CASSQEPGNNSPLHF
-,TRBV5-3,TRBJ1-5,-,TGTGCCAGAAGCCTGGGCGCGGGTAAGGAGCCCCAGCATTTT,CARSLGAGKEPQHF
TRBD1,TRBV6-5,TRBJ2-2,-,TGTGCCACGGACAGGGGGAACACCGGGGAGCTGTTTTTT,CATDRGNTGELFF
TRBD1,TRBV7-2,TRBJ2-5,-,TGTGCCAGCAGCTTAGCTACAGGGGAGCGAGAGACCCAGTACTTC,CASSLATGERETQYF
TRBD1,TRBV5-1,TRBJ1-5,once,TGCGCCAGCAGTGAGGGGGCGGGAAATCAGCCCCAGCATTTT,CASSEGAGNQPQHF
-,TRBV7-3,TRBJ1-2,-,TGTGCCAGCAGCTTAGGTGGCCAGGACTATGGCTACACCTTC,CASSLGGQDYGYTF
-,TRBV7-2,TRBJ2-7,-,TGTGCCAGCAGCTTAAGCGACTTCGGGGAGCAGTACTTC,CASSLSDFGEQYF
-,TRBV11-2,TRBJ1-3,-,TGTGCCAGCAGCTTAACGAGGTCGAGAGCTGGAAACACCATATATTTT,CASSLTRSRAGNTIYF
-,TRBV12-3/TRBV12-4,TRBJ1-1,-,TGTGCCAGCAGTTGGGGGGGGGACACTGAAGCTTTCTTT,CASSWGGDTEAFF
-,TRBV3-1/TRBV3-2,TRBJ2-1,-,TGTGCCAGCAGCCAAGAGCAGGCCCGCTCGAACAATGAGCAGTTCTTC,CASSQEQARSNNEQFF
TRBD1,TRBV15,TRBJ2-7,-,TGTGCCACCAGCAGAGAGGGCGCAGGGGGCTTGAGCTCCTACGAGCAGTACTTC,CATSREGAGGLSSYEQYF
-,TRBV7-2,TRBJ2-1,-,TGTGCCAGCAGCCCCAGACACCCTTCGGGGGGCCGCTACAATGAGCAGTTCTTC,CASSPRHPSGGRYNEQFF
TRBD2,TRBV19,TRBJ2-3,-,TGTGCCAGTAGTATAGAGGGGCGGGGGGCTAGTTCCGATACGCAGTATTTT,CASSIEGRGASSDTQYF
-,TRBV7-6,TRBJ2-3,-,TGTGCCAGCAGCTTAGGTGGGGGGAATCTCGGAGATACGCAGTATTTT,CASSLGGGNLGDTQYF
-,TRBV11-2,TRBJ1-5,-,TGTGCCAGCAGCTTCGGGAGCCCTCAGCCCCAGCATTTT,CASSFGSPQPQHF
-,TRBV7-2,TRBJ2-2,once,TGTGCCAGCAGCTTTAGCATCACCGGGGAGCTGTTTTTT,CASSFSITGELFF
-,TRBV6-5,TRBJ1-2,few,TGTGCCAGCATGATTTGGGGGGTTCTGTATGGCTACACCTTC,CASMIWGVLYGYTF
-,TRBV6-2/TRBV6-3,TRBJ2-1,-,TGTGCCAGCAGTAGGCCTTTTCGGGAGTACAATGAGCAGTTCTTC,CASSRPFREYNEQFF
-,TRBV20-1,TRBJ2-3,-,TGCAGTGCTAGTCCCCGGGGAGATACGCAGTATTTT,CSASPRGDTQYF
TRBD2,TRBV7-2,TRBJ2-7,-,TGTGCCAGCAGCTCCATAGCGGGGTGGACCTACGAGCAGTACTTC,CASSSIAGWTYEQYF
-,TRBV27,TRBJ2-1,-,TGTGCCAGCAGTTCCACCCGGGGAGGTCTAAATGAGCAGTTCTTC,CASSSTRGGLNEQFF
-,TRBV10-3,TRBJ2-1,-,TGTGCCATCCGGCCCCTGGAGGGATCCTACAATGAGCAGTTCTTC,CAIRPLEGSYNEQFF
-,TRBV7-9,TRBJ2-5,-,TGTGCCAGCAGATCGCAGTGGGGGGTTCAAGAGACCCAGTACTTC,CASRSQWGVQETQYF
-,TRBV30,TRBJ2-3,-,TGTGCCTGGAGTCCCGGCACAGATACGCAGTATTTT,CAWSPGTDTQYF
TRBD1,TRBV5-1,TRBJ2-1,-,TGCGCCAGCTCTGCCGGGACAGCTGACAATGAGCAGTTCTTC,CASSAGTADNEQFF
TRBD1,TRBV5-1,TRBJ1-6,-,TGCGCCAGCAGCACTGACAGGGGAAGGAATTCACCCCTCCACTTT,CASSTDRGRNSPLHF
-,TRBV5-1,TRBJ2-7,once,TGCGCCAGCAGCTTGCAGGGAGCGGGCTACGAGCAGTACTTC,CASSLQGAGYEQYF
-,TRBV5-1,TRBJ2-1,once,TGCGCCAGCAGCTTGCAGGGCAGCGGGCGGTTCTTC,CASSLQGSGRFF
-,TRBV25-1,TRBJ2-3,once,TGTGCCAGCAGTGAATTATGGGGGGGCCGAGCAGATACGCAGTATTTT,CASSELWGGRADTQYF
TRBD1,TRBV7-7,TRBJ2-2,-,TGTGCTAGCAGCGTCAGGGGGACAAACACCGGGGAGCTGTTTTTT,CASSVRGTNTGELFF
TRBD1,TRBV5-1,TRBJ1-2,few,TGCGCCAGCAGCTTGGCGGGACAGGGGGCTGGTGGCTACACCTTC,CASSLAGQGAGGYTF
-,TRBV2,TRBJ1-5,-,TGTGCCAGCAGTGACTCACAGGGACGGGATCAGCCCCAGCATTTT,CASSDSQGRDQPQHF
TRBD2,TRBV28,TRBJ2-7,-,TGTGCAACTATTCGGGCTAGCGGGGGGGTAAGCGAGCAGTACTTC,CATIRASGGVSEQYF